This T cell receptor beta chain was identified in a study of OX40 agonist ivuxolimab in advanced cancers. Data came from immunoSEQ multiplex PCR; TCRdb stores just in-frame clones and leaves some out. Among 55,000 to 95,000 clones, approximately 86% were seen once, and the ten largest hold around 3%. The CDR3 loop spans 17 amino acids. V was shortened by 3 bases and J by 0 bases, with 17 bases between the two germline ends. Germline CDR1 reads KGHSH; CDR2 reads LQKENI. The sequenced sample was CD4+ or CD8+ T cells sorted from blood, obtained in a trial of the OX40 agonist ivuxolimab. The clonotype was recovered from an adult with an advanced solid tumor such as melanoma, head and neck, liver or kidney cancer. The rearrangement joins TRBV18 to TRBJ1-1, with D uncertain. The CDR3 DNA reads TGTGCCAGCTCACCCCAGGTTTTGGATTGGATGAACACTGAAGCTTTCTTT. Protein sequence: CASSPQVLDWMNTEAFF. The full variable domain, completed using reference TRBV18 and TRBJ1-1, is NAGVMQNPRHLVRRRGQEARLRCSPMKGHSHVYWYRQLPEEGLKFMVYLQKENIIDESGMPKERFSAEFPKEGPSILRIQQVVRGDSAAYFCASSPQVLDWMNTEAFFGQGTRLTVV.